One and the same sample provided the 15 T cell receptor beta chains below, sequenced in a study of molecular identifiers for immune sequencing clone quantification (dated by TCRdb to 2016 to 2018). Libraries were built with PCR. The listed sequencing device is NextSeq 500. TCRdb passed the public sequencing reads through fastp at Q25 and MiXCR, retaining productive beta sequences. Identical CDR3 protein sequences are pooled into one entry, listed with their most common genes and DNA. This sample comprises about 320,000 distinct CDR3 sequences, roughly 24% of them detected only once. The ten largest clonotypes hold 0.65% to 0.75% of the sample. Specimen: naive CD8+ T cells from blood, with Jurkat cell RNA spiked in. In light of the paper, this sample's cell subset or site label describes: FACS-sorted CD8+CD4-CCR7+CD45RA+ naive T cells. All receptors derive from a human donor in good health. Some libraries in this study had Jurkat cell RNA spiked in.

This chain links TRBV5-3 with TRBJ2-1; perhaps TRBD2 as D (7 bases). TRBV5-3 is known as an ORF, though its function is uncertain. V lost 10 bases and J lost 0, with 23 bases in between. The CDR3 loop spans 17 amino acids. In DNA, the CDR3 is TGTGCCCGCAGCTGGGGGGGGGCTACGAGCTCCTACAATGAGCAGTTCTTC. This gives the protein CARSWGGATSSYNEQFF.

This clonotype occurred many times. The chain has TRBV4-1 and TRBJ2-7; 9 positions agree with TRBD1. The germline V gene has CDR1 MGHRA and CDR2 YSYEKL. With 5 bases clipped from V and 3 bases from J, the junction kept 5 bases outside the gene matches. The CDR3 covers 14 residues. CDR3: CASSFRDRVYEQYF. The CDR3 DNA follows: TGCGCCAGCAGCTTCCGGGACAGGGTCTACGAGCAGTACTTC.

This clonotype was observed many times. The CDR3 loop is CASSSGTGGDEQYF. CDR3 DNA: TGTGCCAGCAGCTCGGGGACAGGGGGCGACGAGCAGTACTTC. V and J are TRBV5-5 and TRBJ2-7, with 12 nucleotides matching TRBD1. CDR1 and CDR2 (germline): SGHKS, YYEKEE (reference sequence). V was clipped by 3 bases and J by 5 bases; unmatched bases: 3. This CDR3 has 14 residues. Full variable domain (remainder filled in from reference TRBV5-5 and TRBJ2-7): DAGVTQSPTHLIKTRGQQVTLRCSPISGHKSVSWYQQVLGQGPQFIFQYYEKEERGRGNFPDRFSARQFPNYSSELNVNALLLGDSALYLCASSSGTGGDEQYFGPGTRLTVT.

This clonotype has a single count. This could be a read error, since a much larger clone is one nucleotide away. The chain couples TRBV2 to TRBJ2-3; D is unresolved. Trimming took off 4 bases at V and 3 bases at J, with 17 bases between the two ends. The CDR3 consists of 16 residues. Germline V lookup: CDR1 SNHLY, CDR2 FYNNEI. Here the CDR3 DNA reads TGTGCCAGCAGTGGGATTGAGGTAGAAAGGACAGATACGCAGTATTTT. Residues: CASSGIEVERTDTQYF.

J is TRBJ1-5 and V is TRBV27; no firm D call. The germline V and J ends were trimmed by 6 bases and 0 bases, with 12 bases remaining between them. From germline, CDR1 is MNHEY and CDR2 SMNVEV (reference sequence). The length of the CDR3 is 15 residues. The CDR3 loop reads CASRSDKYSNQPQHF. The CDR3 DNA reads TGTGCCAGCAGATCAGACAAGTATAGCAATCAGCCCCAGCATTTT.

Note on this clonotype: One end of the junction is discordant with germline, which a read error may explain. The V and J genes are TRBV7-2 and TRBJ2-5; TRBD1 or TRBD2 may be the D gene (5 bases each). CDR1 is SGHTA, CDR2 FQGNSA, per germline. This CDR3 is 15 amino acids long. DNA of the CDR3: TGTGCCAACAGCCTAATGGACACGGAGGTTGAGACCCAGTACTTC. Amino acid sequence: CANSLMDTEVETQYF. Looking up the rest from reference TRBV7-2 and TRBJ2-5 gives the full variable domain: GAGVSQSPSNKVTEKGKDVELRCDPISGHTALYWYRQSLGQGLEFLIYFQGNSAPDKSGLPSDRFSAERTGGSVSTLTIQRTQQEDSAVYLCANSLMDTEVETQYFGPGTRLLVL.

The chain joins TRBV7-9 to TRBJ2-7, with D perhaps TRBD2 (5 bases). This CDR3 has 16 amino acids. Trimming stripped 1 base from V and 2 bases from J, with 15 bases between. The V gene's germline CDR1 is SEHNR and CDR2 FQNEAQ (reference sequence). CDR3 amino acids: CASSLDVALLTYEQYF. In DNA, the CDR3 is TGTGCCAGCAGCTTAGACGTAGCGTTGCTGACCTACGAGCAGTACTTC.

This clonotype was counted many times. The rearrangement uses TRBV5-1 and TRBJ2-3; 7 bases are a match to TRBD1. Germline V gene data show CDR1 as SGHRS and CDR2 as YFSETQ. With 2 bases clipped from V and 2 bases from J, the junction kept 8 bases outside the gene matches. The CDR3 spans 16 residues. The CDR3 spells CASSFSSGTDTDTQYF. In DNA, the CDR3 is TGCGCCAGCAGCTTCTCATCCGGGACAGACACAGATACGCAGTATTTT. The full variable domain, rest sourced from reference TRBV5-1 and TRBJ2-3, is KAGVTQTPRYLIKTRGQQVTLSCSPISGHRSVSWYQQTPGQGLQFLFEYFSETQRNKGNFPGRFSGRQFSNSRSEMNVSTLELGDSALYLCASSFSSGTDTDTQYFGPGTRLTVL.

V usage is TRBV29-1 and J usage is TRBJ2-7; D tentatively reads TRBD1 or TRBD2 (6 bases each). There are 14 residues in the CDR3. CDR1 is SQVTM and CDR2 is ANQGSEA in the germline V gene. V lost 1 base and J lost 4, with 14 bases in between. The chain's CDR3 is CSVEGWGAGYEQYF. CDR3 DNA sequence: TGCAGCGTTGAAGGTTGGGGGGCTGGTTACGAGCAGTACTTC.

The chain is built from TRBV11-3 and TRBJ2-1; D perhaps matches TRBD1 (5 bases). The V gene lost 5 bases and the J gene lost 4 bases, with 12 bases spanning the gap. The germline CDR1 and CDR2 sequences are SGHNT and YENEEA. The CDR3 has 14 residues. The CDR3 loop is CASSTRQNYNEQFF. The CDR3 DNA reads TGTGCCAGCAGCACCCGACAGAATTACAATGAGCAGTTCTTC.

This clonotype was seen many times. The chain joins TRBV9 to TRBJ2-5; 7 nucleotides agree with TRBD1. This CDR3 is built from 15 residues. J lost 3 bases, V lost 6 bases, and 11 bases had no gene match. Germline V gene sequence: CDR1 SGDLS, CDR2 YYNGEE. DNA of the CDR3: TGTGCCAGCAACCAACAGGGGAATTTAAAAGAGACCCAGTACTTC. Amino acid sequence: CASNQQGNLKETQYF.

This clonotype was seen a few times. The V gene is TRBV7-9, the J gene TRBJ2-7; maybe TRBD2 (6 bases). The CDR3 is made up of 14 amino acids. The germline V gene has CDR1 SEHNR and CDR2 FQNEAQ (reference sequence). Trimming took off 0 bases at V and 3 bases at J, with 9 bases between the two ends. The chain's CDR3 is CASSLAHSGYEQYF. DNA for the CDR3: TGTGCCAGCAGCTTAGCTCATAGCGGCTACGAGCAGTACTTC.

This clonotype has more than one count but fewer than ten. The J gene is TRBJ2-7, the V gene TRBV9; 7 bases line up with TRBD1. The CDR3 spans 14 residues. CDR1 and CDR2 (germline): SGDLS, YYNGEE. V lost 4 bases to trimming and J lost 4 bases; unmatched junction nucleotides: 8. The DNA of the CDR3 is TGTGCCAGCAGCAGCGACAGGGACGGGTACGAGCAGTACTTC. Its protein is CASSSDRDGYEQYF.

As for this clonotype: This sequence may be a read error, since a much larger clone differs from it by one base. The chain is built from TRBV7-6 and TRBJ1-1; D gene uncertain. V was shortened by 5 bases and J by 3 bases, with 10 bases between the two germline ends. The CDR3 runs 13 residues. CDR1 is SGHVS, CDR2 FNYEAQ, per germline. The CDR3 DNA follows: TGTGCCAGCAGCCCTCTCTCGGACACTGAAGCTTTCTTT. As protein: CASSPLSDTEAFF.

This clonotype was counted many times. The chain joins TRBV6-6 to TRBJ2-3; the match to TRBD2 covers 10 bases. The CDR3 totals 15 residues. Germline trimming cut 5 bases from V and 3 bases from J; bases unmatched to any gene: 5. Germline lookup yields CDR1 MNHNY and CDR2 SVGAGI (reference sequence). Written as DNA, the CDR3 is TGTGCCAGCAGTAAAGCGGGGGGGCTGACAGATACGCAGTATTTT. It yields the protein CASSKAGGLTDTQYF.